The clone carrying this TCR beta chain was seen just once. This CDR3 is built from 15 residues. Germline CDR1 reads SGHNT; CDR2 reads YENEEA. Trimming left V 4 bases short and J 3 bases short, with 15 bases between. In the authors' workflow: Quantification of nucleated cells was approximated via reference gene primer amplification. The method was immunoSEQ multiplex PCR; TCRdb's version includes in-frame clones alone and lacks a portion of them. Clone size and the V and J calls come from that table; the DNA yielded D and trimming. The sample carries about 41,000 clones, approximately 87% recorded once. A Seattle source enrolled patients during active infection and followed them longitudinally. These data originate in a study of blood T cell repertoires in COVID-19. For the study at large: Acute-phase and convalescent COVID-19 samples originated in the United States, Italy and Spain. The cDNA or gDNA used as material had been derived from T cells, B-cell-depleted T cells, or PBMCs.

The V and J genes are TRBV11-3 and TRBJ1-1, with D maybe TRBD1 (6 bases). The sequence was obtained from a man aged 40-50 years with COVID-19, enrolled during active disease. The sequenced sample was peripheral blood. CDR3 sequence (DNA): TGTGCCAGCAGCTCCGGGGGGGGCAGCGACACTGAAGCTTTCTTT. Its translation: CASSSGGGSDTEAFF. The variable domain in full, with the rest retrieved from reference TRBV11-3 and TRBJ1-1, is EAGVVQSPRYKIIEKKQPVAFWCNPISGHNTLYWYLQNLGQGPELLIRYENEEAVDDSQLPKDRFSAERLKGVDSTLKIQPAELGDSAVYLCASSSGGGSDTEAFFGQGTRLTVV.